These 24 T cell receptor beta chains originate from one sample sequenced in a study of T cells in localized non-small cell lung cancer. This table comes from immunoSEQ multiplex PCR, and its TCRdb copy is limited to in-frame clones, with some not included. The profile shows about 18,000 clones, around 89% of them singletons. This specimen consisted of peripheral blood, obtained before any cancer treatment. The receptor set was obtained from a male donor at least 60 years old with stage II squamous cell lung carcinoma.

The chain is built from TRBV5-1 and TRBJ2-7, with TRBD1 matching over 9 bases. From germline, CDR1 is SGHRS and CDR2 YFSETQ. V trimming: 5 bases; J trimming: 4 bases; junction bases outside the gene matches: 7. This CDR3 is built from 14 residues. The CDR3 reads CASRFNRGQYEQYF. Written as DNA, the CDR3 is TGCGCCAGCAGATTCAACAGGGGGCAGTACGAGCAGTACTTC.

This chain connects TRBV28 to TRBJ2-6; TRBD1 agrees at 9 bases. V shed 8 bases and J 0 bases; nucleotides not matched to a gene: 14. The germline V gene encodes CDR1 MDHEN and CDR2 SYDVKM. The CDR3 length is 19 residues. The CDR3 sequence is CASFGFRDRAFSGANVLTF. Written as DNA, the CDR3 is TGTGCCAGCTTTGGCTTTCGGGACAGGGCCTTCTCTGGGGCCAACGTCCTGACTTTC.

The CDR3 here is CASSPSRDIHTDTQYF. The CDR3 DNA follows: TGTGCCAGCAGCCCGTCCCGGGACATTCACACAGATACGCAGTATTTT. The chain recombines TRBV5-4 with TRBJ2-3; perhaps TRBD1 as D (6 bases). Deletions cut 4 bases from V and 2 bases from J, with 17 bases between. The CDR3 is 16 amino acids. Per the germline V gene, CDR1 is SGHNT and CDR2 is YYREEE (reference sequence).

V gene TRBV28 combines with J gene TRBJ1-1; D call uncertain. Germline values: CDR1 MDHEN, CDR2 SYDVKM. Trimming left V 6 bases short and J 9 bases short, with 17 bases between. The CDR3 covers 13 residues. CDR3 sequence reads: CASSSPAATQAFF. For the CDR3, the DNA is TGTGCCAGCAGCTCCCCGGCCGCTACCCAAGCTTTCTTT.

This chain uses TRBV23-1 with TRBJ1-1, with D unclear. TRBV23-1 is an ORF; its function is uncertain. This CDR3 comprises 9 residues. For the CDR3, the DNA is TGCCACTTCAGTCTCATGGCTTTCTTT. It specifies CHFSLMAFF.

The chain carries TRBV19 and TRBJ2-6; D is perhaps TRBD1 (6 bases). There are 15 residues in the CDR3. V was cut by 6 bases and J by 2 bases, with 11 bases left in between. Germline assignment: CDR1 LNHDA and CDR2 SQIVND (reference sequence). This chain's CDR3 is CASSLNRAGANVLTF. In DNA form, the CDR3 reads TGTGCCAGTAGCCTCAACAGGGCTGGGGCCAACGTCCTGACTTTC.

The V and J genes are TRBV10-1 and TRBJ2-3; D possibly corresponds to TRBD1 (5 bases). CDR3 length: 13 amino acids. Trimming took off 3 bases at V and 6 bases at J, with 10 bases between the two ends. Germline assignment: CDR1 WNHNN and CDR2 SYGVQD (reference sequence). The CDR3 protein is CASSDRWGDTQYF. The CDR3, as DNA: TGCGCCAGCAGTGATCGGTGGGGCGATACGCAGTATTTT.

V usage is TRBV7-2 and J usage is TRBJ2-3; 8 nucleotides align to TRBD2. Germline assignment: CDR1 SGHTA and CDR2 FQGNSA. V trimming: 5 bases; J trimming: 0 bases; junction bases outside the gene matches: 10. The CDR3 length is 17 residues. The CDR3: CASSPRGSGISTDTQYF. CDR3 nucleotide sequence: TGTGCCAGCAGCCCCCGGGGTAGCGGGATTAGCACAGATACGCAGTATTTT.

The chain is built from TRBV6-1 and TRBJ1-1, with D possibly being TRBD1 (6 bases). Trimming shortened V by 4 bases and J by 4 bases, and 25 bases separated the two germline ends. CDR3 length: 18 amino acids. From germline, CDR1 is MNHNS and CDR2 SASEGT. In DNA form, the CDR3 reads TGTGCCAGCAGTGGGCTTGTTGAGGGGGGCTGGACATTCACTGAAGCTTTCTTT. Translation: CASSGLVEGGWTFTEAFF.

The chain combines TRBV7-3 with TRBJ2-1, with D tentatively TRBD2 (6 bases). The V gene's germline CDR1 is SGHTA and CDR2 FQGTGA. The CDR3 extends over 16 amino acids. V lost 5 bases and J lost 8, with 22 bases in between. The CDR3 spells CASSPGRDSRLDEQFF. The CDR3 DNA reads TGTGCCAGCAGCCCTGGACGGGACTCTAGGTTGGATGAGCAGTTCTTC.

This clone has just one count. The gene calls are TRBV5-6 and TRBJ2-2; a possible D gene is TRBD1 (6 bases). The CDR3 is made up of 15 amino acids. The germline V gene encodes CDR1 SGHDT and CDR2 YYEEEE. V shed 0 bases and J shed 8 bases, with 14 bases lying between them. The CDR3 loop is CASSLGRQGRGELFF. The CDR3 DNA reads TGTGCCAGCAGCTTGGGTCGGCAGGGGAGAGGGGAGCTGTTTTTT.

This clone was detected only once. The chain is built from TRBV15 and TRBJ2-7; no reliable D call. Germline V CDR1 and CDR2: LNHNV, YYDKDF (reference sequence). The CDR3 spans 16 residues. V was pared by 1 base and J by 0 bases, with 13 bases between. The CDR3 DNA reads TGTGCCACCAGCAGAGGACCGGTGACTCCCTCCTACGAGCAGTACTTC. Translated, it gives CATSRGPVTPSYEQYF.

This clone came up once. The CDR3: CASSENFRDEQYF. DNA of the CDR3: TGTGCCAGCAGTGAAAACTTCCGGGACGAGCAGTACTTC. The rearrangement links TRBV2 to TRBJ2-7; no clear D gene. The CDR3 is 13 amino acids. The germline V gene has CDR1 SNHLY and CDR2 FYNNEI. Trimming took off 2 bases at V and 5 bases at J, with 10 bases between the two ends.

In this sample, this clone turned up once. The chain is built from TRBV5-4 and TRBJ2-5, with D possibly TRBD1 on 5 matching bases. The CDR3 contains 13 residues. The germline CDR1 and CDR2 sequences are SGHNT and YYREEE (reference sequence). V was trimmed by 0 bases and J by 5 bases, leaving 8 bases between them. CDR3 sequence reads: CASSLAGPETQYF. The CDR3 region has the DNA TGTGCCAGCAGCTTGGCAGGGCCGGAGACCCAGTACTTC.

The chain recombines TRBV27 with TRBJ1-2; 10 bases line up with TRBD1. The CDR3 runs to 16 residues. V shed 8 bases and J 0 bases; nucleotides not matched to a gene: 9. Germline CDR1 and CDR2: MNHEY and SMNVEV (reference sequence). CDR3 nucleotides: TGTGCCAGCGCGGGACAGGGGACATCAGCTAACTATGGCTACACCTTC. It specifies CASAGQGTSANYGYTF.

This chain uses TRBV5-8 with TRBJ1-1, with no clear D. From germline, CDR1 is SGHTS and CDR2 YDEGEE. This CDR3 region has 15 residues. V lost 1 base and J 1 base, leaving 11 bases between the germline ends. CDR3 in amino acids: CASSLRAGPNTEAFF. CDR3 nucleotide sequence: TGTGCCAGCAGCTTGAGGGCAGGCCCGAACACTGAAGCTTTCTTT.

In this sample, this clone turned up once. This chain joins TRBV13 and TRBJ2-3, with D uncertain. The V gene lost 6 bases and the J gene lost 4 bases, with 14 bases spanning the gap. CDR1 is PRHDT and CDR2 is FYEKMQ in the germline V gene (reference sequence). The CDR3 loop spans 14 amino acids. The CDR3 loop is CASSPPLVSDTQYF. The CDR3 nucleotides are TGTGCCAGCAGTCCGCCCTTAGTCTCAGATACGCAGTATTTT.

This clone was detected only a few times. V is TRBV28 and J is TRBJ1-2; 8 bases agree with TRBD1. CDR1 and CDR2 from the germline V gene are MDHEN and SYDVKM. The V and J ends lost 4 bases and 4 bases, in that order; junction bases with no gene match: 2. The CDR3 is 13 amino acids. Here the CDR3 reads CASSSGQGYGYTF. The CDR3 region has the DNA TGTGCCAGCAGTTCCGGACAGGGCTATGGCTACACCTTC.

The chain employs TRBV19 and TRBJ1-5; a weak D match, TRBD1 (6 bases). V lost 5 bases and J 5 bases, leaving 22 bases between the germline ends. The germline V gene has CDR1 LNHDA and CDR2 SQIVND (reference sequence). The CDR3 consists of 17 residues. DNA of the CDR3: TGTGCCAGTAGTCCGGGGGGGGGCAAAAGGGTAGATCAGCCCCAGCATTTT. Its protein is CASSPGGGKRVDQPQHF. The variable domain in full, with the rest retrieved from reference TRBV19 and TRBJ1-5, is DGGITQSPKYLFRKEGQNVTLSCEQNLNHDAMYWYRQDPGQGLRLIYYSQIVNDFQKGDIAEGYSVSREKKESFPLTVTSAQKNPTAFYLCASSPGGGKRVDQPQHFGDGTRLSIL.

This chain links TRBV6-6 with TRBJ2-2; no clear D gene. With 2 bases removed from V and 7 bases from J, the gap between germline ends came to 14 bases. This CDR3 is 15 amino acids long. CDR1 and CDR2 (germline): MNHNY, SVGAGI (reference sequence). In nucleotides, the CDR3 is TGTGCCAGCAGTTACGCAATTTCGACGGACGGGGAGCTGTTTTTT. It yields the protein CASSYAISTDGELFF.

The V call is TRBV6-4, the J call TRBJ2-7, with D possibly TRBD2 on 7 matching bases. The CDR3 contains 15 residues. CDR1 and CDR2 (germline): MRHNA, SNTAGT. V was clipped by 0 bases and J by 3 bases, with 12 bases between them. The CDR3 DNA reads TGTGCCAGCAGTGACTCGAGGGGGGGGCTCTACGAGCAGTACTTC. Its protein is CASSDSRGGLYEQYF.

This rearrangement joins TRBV6-6 to TRBJ2-2; possible D gene TRBD1, 6 bases. From germline, CDR1 is MNHNY and CDR2 SVGAGI (reference sequence). The CDR3 consists of 16 residues. Trimming removed 0 bases from V and 0 bases from J, with 8 bases in between. The chain's CDR3 is CASSYSGGANTGELFF. The CDR3, as DNA: TGTGCCAGCAGTTACTCAGGGGGTGCGAACACCGGGGAGCTGTTTTTT.

This clone was detected a few times. Here the CDR3 DNA reads TGTGCCACCAGCAGAGATGCGGCTAGCGGGAGGGATTACAATGAGCAGTTCTTC. Amino acids: CATSRDAASGRDYNEQFF. The chain uses TRBV15 and TRBJ2-1; TRBD2 agrees at 12 bases. Germline values: CDR1 LNHNV, CDR2 YYDKDF (reference sequence). The CDR3 extends over 18 amino acids. V lost 0 bases to trimming and J lost 4 bases; unmatched junction nucleotides: 7.

The chain couples TRBV7-2 to TRBJ2-7; D gene unclear. Germline assignment: CDR1 SGHTA and CDR2 FQGNSA. Trimming cost V 5 bases and J 3 bases, with 17 bases left between them. This CDR3 spans 15 amino acids. CDR3 amino acids: CASSQLAGLIYEQYF. In DNA form, the CDR3 reads TGTGCCAGCAGCCAGTTGGCCGGGTTGATCTACGAGCAGTACTTC.